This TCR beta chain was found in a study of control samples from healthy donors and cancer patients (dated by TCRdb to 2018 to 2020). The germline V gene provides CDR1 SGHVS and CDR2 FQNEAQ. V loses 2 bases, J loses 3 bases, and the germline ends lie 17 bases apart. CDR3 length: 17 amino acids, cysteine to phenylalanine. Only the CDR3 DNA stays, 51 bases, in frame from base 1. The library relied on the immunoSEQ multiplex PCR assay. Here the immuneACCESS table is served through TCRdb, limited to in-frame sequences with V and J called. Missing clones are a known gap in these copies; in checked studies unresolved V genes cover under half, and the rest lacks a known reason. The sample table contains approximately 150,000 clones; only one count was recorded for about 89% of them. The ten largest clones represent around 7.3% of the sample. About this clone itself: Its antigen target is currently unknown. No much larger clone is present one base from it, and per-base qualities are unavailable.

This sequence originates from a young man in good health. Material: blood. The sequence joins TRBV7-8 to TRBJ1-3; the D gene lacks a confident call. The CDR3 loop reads CASSLLASDIGGNTIYF. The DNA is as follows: TGTGCCAGCAGCTTATTGGCCAGCGATATAGGTGGAAACACCATATATTTT.